Detailed here is one T cell receptor (beta chain). The antigen is not known. Germline CDR1 reads DFQATT; CDR2 reads SNEGSKA (reference sequence). This CDR3 region has 14 residues. Trimming took off 4 bases at V and 0 bases at J, with 12 bases between the two ends. TCRdb re-derived calls from the 5' RACE reads in MiXCR, one entry per CDR3 protein. The sample has 1.5 million to 2 million distinct CDR3 sequences; 32% are singletons. The sample originates from a study of identical twins. Findings and limits, study-wide: There is a chance that invariant MAIT and iNKT cells partially muddied zero-insertion analyses. Beta out-of-frame sequences showed weaker excess sharing between twins.

Sequenced sample: cord blood. The TCR sequence derives from a newborn girl in good health. The gene calls are TRBV20-1 and TRBJ1-1; no definite D call. CDR3 bases: TGCAGTGCTACCGGAGGACCGATGAACACTGAAGCTTTCTTT. Its protein product is CSATGGPMNTEAFF.